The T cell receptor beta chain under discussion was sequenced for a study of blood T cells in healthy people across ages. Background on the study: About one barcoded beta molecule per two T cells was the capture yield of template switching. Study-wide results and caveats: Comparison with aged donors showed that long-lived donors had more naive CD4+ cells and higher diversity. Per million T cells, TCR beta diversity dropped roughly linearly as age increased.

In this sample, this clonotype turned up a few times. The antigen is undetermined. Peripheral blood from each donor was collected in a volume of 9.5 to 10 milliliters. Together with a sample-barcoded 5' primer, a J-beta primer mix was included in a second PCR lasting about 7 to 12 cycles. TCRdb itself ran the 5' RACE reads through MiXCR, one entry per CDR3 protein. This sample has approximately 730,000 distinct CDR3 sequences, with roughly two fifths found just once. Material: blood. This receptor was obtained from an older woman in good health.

CDR3 region: CSAPGGQGGRETQYF. DNA of the CDR3: TGCAGTGCCCCCGGTGGACAGGGGGGAAGAGAGACCCAGTACTTC. The gene calls are TRBV20-1 and TRBJ2-5; 10 bases line up with TRBD1. Germline loops: CDR1 DFQATT, CDR2 SNEGSKA (reference sequence). V lost 6 bases, J lost 4 bases, and 11 bases stayed unmatched. This CDR3 is built from 15 residues.